Presented here are 14 T cell receptor beta chains from one specimen sequenced in a study of T-cell reconstitution after alpha-beta-depleted transplantation in children. This sample's TCRbeta library carried unique molecular identifier barcodes. TCRdb re-called the PCR reads through MiXCR, storing one row per CDR3 protein. Among 500,000 to 650,000 distinct CDR3 sequences listed, about an eighth were seen once. The material sequenced was PBMCs, mostly from graft donor cells, taken 180 days after TCRalphabeta/CD19-depleted stem cell transplant. The receptors stem from a female patient between 2 and 15 years old who had a stem cell transplant for aplastic anemia, so the T cells may come from the graft donor.

This chain uses TRBV6-5 with TRBJ2-5; TRBD1 aligns across 7 bases. CDR1 and CDR2 from the germline V gene are MNHEY and SVGAGI. The length of the CDR3 is 14 residues. V was pared by 0 bases and J by 2 bases, with 0 bases of the junction left unmatched. DNA for the CDR3: TGTGCCAGCAGTTACTCGACAGGGCAAGAGACCCAGTACTTC. This sequence encodes CASSYSTGQETQYF.

There are a few counts of this clonotype. This chain links TRBV7-9 with TRBJ1-2; 8 nucleotides agree with TRBD1. Germline trimming cut 5 bases from V and 5 bases from J; bases unmatched to any gene: 10. CDR1 is SEHNR and CDR2 is FQNEAQ in the germline V gene (reference sequence). The CDR3 is made up of 15 amino acids. CDR3 bases: TGTGCCAGCAGCGCGGACAAACAGGGGGGGTATGGCTACACCTTC. Residues: CASSADKQGGYGYTF. Full variable domain (missing parts from reference TRBV7-9 and TRBJ1-2): DTGVSQNPRHKITKRGQNVTFRCDPISEHNRLYWYRQTLGQGPEFLTYFQNEAQLEKSRLLSDRFSAERPKGSFSTLEIQRTEQGDSAMYLCASSADKQGGYGYTFGSGTRLTVV.

This clonotype has only a few counts. V is TRBV28 and J is TRBJ2-3; D may be TRBD2 (6 bases). V was cut by 5 bases and J by 2 bases, with 11 bases left in between. The length of the CDR3 is 14 residues. CDR1 MDHEN and CDR2 SYDVKM come from the germline V gene. The CDR3 bases are TGTGCCAGCAGTGGCGGGAATCCCACAGATACGCAGTATTTT. Amino acids: CASSGGNPTDTQYF.

This chain joins TRBV27 and TRBJ1-2; perhaps TRBD1 as D (6 bases). This CDR3 has 15 amino acids. Germline V gene data show CDR1 as MNHEY and CDR2 as SMNVEV (reference sequence). Trimming stripped 5 bases from V and 8 bases from J, with 21 bases between. The CDR3 DNA sequence: TGTGCCAGCAGTCCAAGGGTCCTCAGGGGCCGAGGCTACACCTTC. Translation: CASSPRVLRGRGYTF.

This chain connects TRBV20-1 to TRBJ1-2, with D unresolved. Germline lookup yields CDR1 DFQATT and CDR2 SNEGSKA (reference sequence). This CDR3 has 13 residues. Deletions cut 0 bases from V and 4 bases from J, with 9 bases between. The CDR3 region has the DNA TGCAGTGCTAGAGAGGGATCTGTCTATGGCTACACCTTC. This translates into CSAREGSVYGYTF.

The chain links TRBV6-2 or TRBV6-3 to TRBJ2-7; D is unresolved. The CDR3 covers 14 residues. Trimming stripped 2 bases from V and 0 bases from J, with 8 bases between. CDR1 MNHEY and CDR2 SVGEGT come from the germline V gene. In DNA, the CDR3 is TGTGCCAGCAGTTACCGCCGAGGCTCCTACGAGCAGTACGTC. Its protein is CASSYRRGSYEQYV.

In this sample, this clonotype turned up a few times. The rearrangement links TRBV9 to TRBJ2-7; D is perhaps TRBD1 or TRBD2 (5 bases each). This CDR3 is 20 amino acids long. Germline CDR1 SGDLS, CDR2 YYNGEE. V was pared by 0 bases and J by 2 bases, with 27 bases between. For the CDR3, the DNA is TGTGCCAGCAGCGTAGTATCAAGCAAGTTCGGGGAAGGGGCGCCCTACGAGCAGTACTTC. It translates to CASSVVSSKFGEGAPYEQYF.

In its sample, this clonotype was seen a few times. The chain uses TRBV18 and TRBJ1-5, with TRBD1 matching over 8 bases. Germline CDR1 and CDR2: KGHSH and LQKENI. The CDR3 loop spans 14 amino acids. Trimming took 4 bases from V and 1 from J; bases not matched to a gene: 0. CDR3 region: CASSHRGSNQPQHF. The CDR3 DNA reads TGTGCCAGCTCACACAGGGGGAGCAATCAGCCCCAGCATTTT.

The chain employs TRBV7-2 and TRBJ2-7, with D maybe TRBD1 (6 bases). Germline V gives CDR1 SGHTA, CDR2 FQGNSA. V was clipped by 5 bases and J by 1 base, with 15 bases between them. This CDR3 has 15 amino acids. The CDR3 loop reads CASSPGAGKSYEQYV. As DNA, the CDR3 is TGTGCCAGCAGCCCAGGGGCAGGGAAGTCCTACGAGCAGTACGTC.

The V call is TRBV5-1, the J call TRBJ2-7; weak D call: TRBD1 (6 bases). The CDR3 sequence is 15 residues long. Trimming shortened V by 0 bases and J by 3 bases, and 13 bases separated the two germline ends. The germline V gene has CDR1 SGHRS and CDR2 YFSETQ. The CDR3: CASSLARGLIYEQYV. CDR3 in DNA: TGCGCCAGCAGCTTGGCCAGGGGTCTGATCTACGAGCAGTACGTC.

This clonotype has just a few counts. The chain employs TRBV5-1 and TRBJ2-7; TRBD2 aligns across 13 bases. The CDR3 extends over 17 amino acids. CDR1 SGHRS and CDR2 YFSETQ come from the germline V gene. Trimming took 1 base from V and 0 from J; bases not matched to a gene: 4. CDR3 in DNA: TGCGCCAGCAGCTTGTCCAGGACTAGCGGGAGCTCCTACGAGCAGTACTTC. This gives the protein CASSLSRTSGSSYEQYF.

This clonotype turned up a few times. The chain uses TRBV10-3 and TRBJ2-5; TRBD2 agrees at 11 bases. The CDR3 contains 16 residues. Germline V gene data show CDR1 as ENHRY and CDR2 as SYGVKD. V shed 2 bases, J shed 5 bases, and the junction held 7 bases outside the gene matches. The CDR3 nucleotides are TGTGCCATCAGTGAGACACTAGCGGGAGAGGAGGAGACCCAGTACTTC. This encodes CAISETLAGEEETQYF.

This clonotype appeared a few times. The chain has TRBV12-3 or TRBV12-4 and TRBJ2-1; 7 bases agree with TRBD1. The V gene end was trimmed by 3 bases and the J gene end by 7 bases; junction bases not matched to a gene: 12. The CDR3 loop spans 16 amino acids. CDR3 amino acids: CASSFNRGPAGNEQFF. The DNA for the CDR3 is TGTGCCAGCAGTTTCAACAGGGGACCGGCGGGTAATGAGCAGTTCTTC.

The chain employs TRBV20-1 and TRBJ2-5; TRBD1 or TRBD2 may be the D gene (6 bases each). Trimming removed 5 bases at V and 5 bases at J, with 15 bases between. The CDR3 has 13 amino acids. CDR1 is DFQATT and CDR2 is SNEGSKA in the germline V gene (reference sequence). CDR3 nucleotides: TGCAGTGCTTGGACGGGGGCCCGGGAGACCCAGTACTTC. Protein: CSAWTGARETQYF.